These 10 T cell receptor beta chains share one sample of origin, sequenced in a study of a mutant IDH1 vaccine in newly diagnosed glioma. No antigen is known for these receptors. Stated time point: week 23, last vaccination. Every vaccination contained 300 ug of the mutant IDH1 20-mer peptide and was paired with topical imiquimod. Libraries were prepared by immunoSEQ multiplex PCR; TCRdb keeps only in-frame clonotypes and omits some of them. Of about 33,000 clones detected, roughly 90% appear once; the ten largest clones hold approximately 2.3%. This specimen was PBMCs, taken from a glioma patient whose treatment included an IDH1 peptide vaccine. These receptors were obtained from a man between 40 and 49 years old with glioma.

The chain combines TRBV7-2 with TRBJ2-1; 12 nucleotides agree with TRBD2. The V and J ends lost 0 bases and 6 bases, in that order; junction bases with no gene match: 0. This CDR3 has 15 residues. From germline, CDR1 is SGHTA and CDR2 FQGNSA. This CDR3 is CASSLALAGGNEQFF. The DNA of the CDR3 is TGTGCCAGCAGCTTAGCACTAGCGGGGGGCAATGAGCAGTTCTTC.

This chain connects TRBV7-9 to TRBJ1-4, with 7 nucleotides matching TRBD1. CDR3 length equals 14 residues. The V segment lost 5 bases and the J segment 8 bases; nucleotides outside the gene matches: 8. The germline V gene encodes CDR1 SEHNR and CDR2 FQNEAQ (reference sequence). Here the CDR3 reads CASSPDREYEKLFF. DNA for the CDR3: TGTGCCAGCAGCCCTGACAGGGAGTACGAAAAACTGTTTTTT. Drawing the rest from reference TRBV7-9 and TRBJ1-4, the complete variable domain is DTGVSQNPRHKITKRGQNVTFRCDPISEHNRLYWYRQTLGQGPEFLTYFQNEAQLEKSRLLSDRFSAERPKGSFSTLEIQRTEQGDSAMYLCASSPDREYEKLFFGSGTQLSVL.

The V and J genes are TRBV25-1 and TRBJ2-1; 11 bases line up with TRBD1. Germline V gene data show CDR1 as MGHDK and CDR2 as SYGVNS. The CDR3 extends over 13 amino acids. V lost 6 bases, J lost 7 bases, and 2 bases stayed unmatched. CDR3 protein: CASRDRGRNEQFF. CDR3 bases: TGTGCCAGCAGGGACAGGGGGCGGAATGAGCAGTTCTTC.

As DNA, the CDR3 is TGTGCCAGCAGTGACAGGGAGACCTACAATGAGCAGTTCTTC. Its translation: CASSDRETYNEQFF. This chain connects TRBV25-1 to TRBJ2-1; either TRBD1 or TRBD2 may fit D (5 bases each). Germline CDR1 MGHDK, CDR2 SYGVNS. The V end lost 3 bases, the J end lost 2 bases, and 8 bases lay between the germline ends. The CDR3 is made up of 14 amino acids.

V and J are TRBV18 and TRBJ2-7; D gene uncertain. V gave up 3 bases and J gave up 9 bases, with 15 bases separating them. The CDR3 length is 13 residues. In germline, CDR1 is KGHSH, CDR2 LQKENI. Written as DNA, the CDR3 is TGTGCCAGCTCACCCTTGGCACGTGCCGGGCAGTACTTC. It translates to CASSPLARAGQYF.

The V and J genes are TRBV19 and TRBJ1-4; 7 nucleotides align to TRBD1. With V trimmed by 6 bases and J by 5 bases, 6 bases remained unmatched. This CDR3 is built from 14 residues. Germline V gives CDR1 LNHDA, CDR2 SQIVND (reference sequence). CDR3 bases: TGTGCCAGTAGGCCACAGGGGCCGAATGAAAAACTGTTTTTT. Translated, it gives CASRPQGPNEKLFF. Combining the CDR3 with reference TRBV19 and TRBJ1-4 gives the whole variable domain DGGITQSPKYLFRKEGQNVTLSCEQNLNHDAMYWYRQDPGQGLRLIYYSQIVNDFQKGDIAEGYSVSREKKESFPLTVTSAQKNPTAFYLCASRPQGPNEKLFFGSGTQLSVL.

The chain employs TRBV28 and TRBJ1-5; 9 bases agree with TRBD1. The CDR3 is made up of 17 amino acids. J was trimmed by 3 bases and V by 5 bases; bases with no gene match: 11. The germline CDR1 and CDR2 sequences are MDHEN and SYDVKM. CDR3 loop: CASSPHRGQVANQPQHF. The CDR3 DNA reads TGTGCCAGCAGTCCACACAGGGGGCAAGTGGCCAATCAGCCCCAGCATTTT.

The chain employs TRBV19 and TRBJ2-6; D may be TRBD1 (6 bases). The V end was cut by 3 bases, the J end by 0 bases, with 12 bases between. Looked up from germline, CDR1 is LNHDA and CDR2 is SQIVND (reference sequence). This CDR3 contains 17 residues. In DNA, the CDR3 is TGTGCCAGTAGTATTAAGGGACAAAGCTCTGGGGCCAACGTCCTGACTTTC. This encodes CASSIKGQSSGANVLTF. The variable domain in full, with the rest retrieved from reference TRBV19 and TRBJ2-6, is DGGITQSPKYLFRKEGQNVTLSCEQNLNHDAMYWYRQDPGQGLRLIYYSQIVNDFQKGDIAEGYSVSREKKESFPLTVTSAQKNPTAFYLCASSIKGQSSGANVLTFGAGSRLTVL.

The chain carries TRBV9 and TRBJ1-1; TRBD1 might be the D (5 bases). The CDR3 length is 17 residues. V was shortened by 0 bases and J by 3 bases, with 18 bases between the two germline ends. Germline V CDR1 and CDR2: SGDLS, YYNGEE. This chain's CDR3 is CASSVDARAGLYTEAFF. Here the CDR3 DNA reads TGTGCCAGCAGCGTAGACGCGCGGGCAGGGCTGTACACTGAAGCTTTCTTT.

The V gene is TRBV30, the J gene TRBJ2-7; TRBD2 might be the D (6 bases). V was trimmed by 0 bases and J by 5 bases, leaving 14 bases between them. The CDR3 loop spans 14 amino acids. Germline V gene data show CDR1 as GTSNPN and CDR2 as SVGIG (reference sequence). In nucleotides, the CDR3 is TGTGCCTGGAGTGTGGGACTTTTAGCGGACGAGCAGTACGTC. It codes for CAWSVGLLADEQYV.